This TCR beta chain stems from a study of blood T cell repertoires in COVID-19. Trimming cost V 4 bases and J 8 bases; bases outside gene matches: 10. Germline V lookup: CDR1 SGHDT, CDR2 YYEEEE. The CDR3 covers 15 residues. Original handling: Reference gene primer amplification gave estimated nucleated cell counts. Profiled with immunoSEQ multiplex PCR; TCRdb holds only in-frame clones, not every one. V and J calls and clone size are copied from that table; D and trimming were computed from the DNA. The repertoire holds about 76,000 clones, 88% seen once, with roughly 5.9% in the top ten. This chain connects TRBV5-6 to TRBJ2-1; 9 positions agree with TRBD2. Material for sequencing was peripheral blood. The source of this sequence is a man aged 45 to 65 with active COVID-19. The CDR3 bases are TGTGCCAGCAGCCTTGCGGCGGGGGGGGTAGATGAGCAGTTCTTC. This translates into CASSLAAGGVDEQFF.